One and the same sample provided the 19 T cell receptor beta chains below, sequenced in a study of shared clonotypes between healthy human individuals (TCRdb year 2020). Receptor amplification or capture employed the immunoSEQ multiplex PCR assay. The table was pulled from immuneACCESS by TCRdb, which kept in-frame rearrangements only. Such tables lose some clones; where checked, under half of the loss comes from unresolved V genes, and the rest has no known cause. The sample table shows more than 2 million clones, and about 95% are seen once. The leading ten clones occupy about 1.1% of the sample. CD8 naive samples were obtained by positive selection for CCR7 among CD45RO-negative cells, yielding a CD45RA+CCR7+ population from which TemRA cells were excluded. The sequenced sample was naive CD8+ T cells sorted from blood. The cell subset or site tag for this specimen amounts to: CD45RA+CCR7+. These receptors were taken from a man aged 18 to 29 in good health.

The chain links TRBV4-1 to TRBJ1-5, with 8 nucleotides matching TRBD1. J gave up 13 bases and V 3 bases, and 20 bases lay outside the gene matches. The V gene's germline CDR1 is MGHRA and CDR2 YSYEKL. The CDR3 extends over 17 amino acids. CDR3 protein: CASSHPDRGERRPAQHF. The CDR3 bases are TGCGCCAGCAGCCATCCCGACAGGGGAGAAAGGCGGCCGGCGCAGCATTTT.

The chain carries TRBV19 and TRBJ2-7; D tentatively reads TRBD1 or TRBD2 (5 bases each). The CDR3 length is 13 residues. CDR1 and CDR2 (germline): LNHDA, SQIVND (reference sequence). V was pared by 3 bases and J by 3 bases, with 9 bases between. The CDR3 sequence: CASSMGDLYEQYF. The CDR3 nucleotides are TGTGCCAGTAGTATGGGGGACCTCTACGAGCAGTACTTC.

This clone was counted only a few times. The same CDR3 also results from other DNA sequences found in this sample. This CDR3 is CASSQGNTEAFF. CDR3 in DNA: TGCGCCAGCAGCCAAGGGAACACTGAAGCTTTCTTT. The rearrangement joins TRBV4-1 to TRBJ1-1; D not certain. Germline V gene sequence: CDR1 MGHRA, CDR2 YSYEKL. V lost 1 base, J lost 1 base, and 1 base lay in between. The CDR3 extends over 12 amino acids.

V usage is TRBV4-1 and J usage is TRBJ2-7; D perhaps matches TRBD2 (5 bases). Per the germline V gene, CDR1 is MGHRA and CDR2 is YSYEKL. V was trimmed by 4 bases and J by 2 bases, leaving 12 bases between them. This CDR3 has 14 residues. In DNA, the CDR3 is TGCGCCAGCAGCCCCGGACTGACGACCTACGAGCAGTACTTC. Amino acids: CASSPGLTTYEQYF.

The gene calls are TRBV28 and TRBJ1-1, with D possibly being TRBD1 (6 bases). This CDR3 region has 14 residues. Trimming took 3 bases from V and 10 from J, leaving 18 bases between them. The germline V gene encodes CDR1 MDHEN and CDR2 SYDVKM. The CDR3 DNA reads TGTGCCAGCAGTTTCGTCGTAGGGGGGATCGGAGCTTTCTTT. This codes for CASSFVVGGIGAFF.

The chain employs TRBV15 and TRBJ2-7; D gene ambiguous. This CDR3 has 10 residues. V lost 8 bases to trimming and J lost 0 bases, with 2 bases between them. CDR1 and CDR2 (germline): LNHNV, YYDKDF (reference sequence). The CDR3 DNA follows: TGTGCCACCCCCTCCTACGAGCAGTACTTC. This gives the protein CATPSYEQYF.

This clone has only one observation. The genes are TRBV4-1 and TRBJ1-1; D unresolved. Germline lookup yields CDR1 MGHRA and CDR2 YSYEKL. Trimming stripped 0 bases from V and 4 bases from J, with 9 bases between. The CDR3 runs 14 residues. CDR3 DNA: TGCGCCAGCAGCCAAGATTTTACCCTCACTGAAGCTTTCTTT. Its translation is CASSQDFTLTEAFF.

This clone was counted a single time. J is TRBJ2-3 and V is TRBV7-9, with D possibly being TRBD1 or TRBD2 (5 bases each). CDR1 SEHNR and CDR2 FQNEAQ come from the germline V gene (reference sequence). V was shortened by 4 bases and J by 6 bases, with 17 bases between the two germline ends. The CDR3 consists of 15 residues. The CDR3 sequence: CASSSSGTWPDTQYF. DNA of the CDR3: TGTGCCAGCAGCTCCTCCGGGACGTGGCCGGATACGCAGTATTTT. Full variable domain (rest looked up from reference TRBV7-9 and TRBJ2-3): DTGVSQNPRHKITKRGQNVTFRCDPISEHNRLYWYRQTLGQGPEFLTYFQNEAQLEKSRLLSDRFSAERPKGSFSTLEIQRTEQGDSAMYLCASSSSGTWPDTQYFGPGTRLTVL.

Here the CDR3 reads CASRGYWGLNSPLHF. CDR3 sequence (DNA): TGTGCCAGTAGGGGATATTGGGGCTTAAATTCACCCCTCCACTTT. The rearrangement uses TRBV19 and TRBJ1-6; possible D gene TRBD1, 5 bases. Trimming shortened V by 6 bases and J by 7 bases, and 16 bases separated the two germline ends. The CDR3 has 15 amino acids. Germline CDR1 LNHDA, CDR2 SQIVND (reference sequence).

This chain joins TRBV7-9 and TRBJ2-7; 10 nucleotides line up with TRBD2. The V segment lost 5 bases and the J segment 2 bases; nucleotides outside the gene matches: 6. The CDR3 totals 15 residues. From germline, CDR1 is SEHNR and CDR2 FQNEAQ (reference sequence). The CDR3 DNA follows: TGTGCCAGCAGCGAAACCGGGACTAGCGCCTACGAGCAGTACTTC. Residues: CASSETGTSAYEQYF.

The chain joins TRBV13 to TRBJ2-1; no firm D call. The ends were cut back, 5 bases at V and 0 bases at J, with 11 bases in the middle. Germline V gene sequence: CDR1 PRHDT, CDR2 FYEKMQ (reference sequence). The CDR3 runs to 15 residues. This chain's CDR3 is CASSPVGSSYNEQFF. The CDR3 DNA reads as TGTGCCAGCAGCCCGGTGGGAAGCTCCTACAATGAGCAGTTCTTC.

J is TRBJ2-7 and V is TRBV28; D is perhaps TRBD1 (6 bases). The CDR3 is made up of 15 amino acids. Germline values: CDR1 MDHEN, CDR2 SYDVKM. Trimming took 8 bases from V and 4 from J, leaving 21 bases between them. CDR3 protein: CASQSSGDIGYEQYF. The CDR3 DNA is TGTGCCAGCCAGTCTTCAGGGGATATAGGGTACGAGCAGTACTTC.

The chain is built from TRBV25-1 and TRBJ2-3; D is possibly TRBD1 (6 bases). This CDR3 region has 11 residues. V was cut by 6 bases and J by 5 bases, with 6 bases left in between. CDR1 and CDR2 from the germline V gene are MGHDK and SYGVNS. The CDR3 DNA reads as TGTGCCAGCAGACAGGGAGATACGCAGTATTTT. Protein: CASRQGDTQYF.

The chain uses TRBV4-3 and TRBJ1-4, with D hard to call. V was trimmed by 5 bases and J by 4 bases, leaving 14 bases between them. Germline V CDR1 and CDR2: LGHNA, YSLEER. CDR3 length: 15 residues. The CDR3 loop is CASSSSRGVNEKLFF. CDR3 sequence (DNA): TGCGCCAGCAGCTCGAGCCGGGGAGTTAATGAAAAACTGTTTTTT.

This clone was seen only once. This chain uses TRBV7-8 with TRBJ1-3; D may be TRBD1 (5 bases). V was cut by 1 base and J by 6 bases, with 13 bases left in between. The CDR3 consists of 15 residues. Germline V lookup: CDR1 SGHVS, CDR2 FQNEAQ. The CDR3 DNA is TGTGCCAGCAGCTTAGAGCAGGGATCGGTAAACACCATATATTTT. This translates into CASSLEQGSVNTIYF.

The chain employs TRBV6-5 and TRBJ2-7; D not certain. The germline V and J ends were trimmed by 6 bases and 4 bases, with 13 bases remaining between them. CDR1 is MNHEY, CDR2 SVGAGI, per germline. CDR3 size: 13 residues. CDR3 sequence reads: CASSPPSSYEQYF. The CDR3, as DNA: TGTGCCAGCAGCCCACCTTCCTCATACGAGCAGTACTTC.

The J gene is TRBJ2-1, the V gene TRBV9, with D perhaps matching TRBD1 (6 bases). Deletions cut 8 bases from V and 2 bases from J, with 8 bases between. CDR1 and CDR2 (germline): SGDLS, YYNGEE. CDR3 size: 12 residues. The CDR3 is CARGHTYNEQFF. The CDR3 DNA follows: TGTGCCAGGGGACATACCTACAATGAGCAGTTCTTC.

The chain recombines TRBV4-3 with TRBJ2-3, with TRBD2 matching 8 bases. The V segment lost 1 base and the J segment 6 bases; nucleotides outside the gene matches: 6. CDR1 and CDR2 (germline): LGHNA, YSLEER. The CDR3 contains 15 residues. The CDR3 protein is CASSQVTGGGDTQYF. The CDR3 region has the DNA TGCGCCAGCAGCCAAGTGACAGGCGGGGGGGATACGCAGTATTTT.

The J gene is TRBJ2-5, the V gene TRBV5-1; 7 bases line up with TRBD1. J was trimmed by 5 bases and V by 6 bases; bases with no gene match: 4. This CDR3 comprises 12 residues. Germline values: CDR1 SGHRS, CDR2 YFSETQ. CDR3 loop: CASTPQGETQYF. CDR3 DNA sequence: TGCGCCAGCACACCACAGGGGGAGACCCAGTACTTC.